These 8 T cell receptor beta chains were all obtained from the same sample, sequenced in a study of blood T cell repertoires in COVID-19. Some clones are missing from TCRdb's copy, which holds only in-frame ones; the method was immunoSEQ multiplex PCR. Here the sample spans about 270,000 clones, approximately 91% being singletons. Specimen: PBMCs or T cells enriched from blood (not recorded which). The receptors derive from a woman between 40 and 50 years old with acute COVID-19.

The V gene is TRBV28, the J gene TRBJ1-1; D is unclear. V was trimmed by 6 bases and J by 7 bases, leaving 12 bases between them. Per germline, CDR1 MDHEN and CDR2 SYDVKM. There are 12 residues in the CDR3. The CDR3 loop reads CASRTIEFEAFF. The CDR3, as DNA: TGTGCCAGCAGGACAATTGAGTTTGAAGCTTTCTTT.

The gene calls are TRBV27 and TRBJ1-1; weak D call: TRBD1 (5 bases). Germline CDR1 is MNHEY and CDR2 is SMNVEV (reference sequence). The CDR3 is 13 amino acids. V was clipped by 8 bases and J by 2 bases, with 12 bases between them. The chain's CDR3 is CASSGRGNTEAFF. CDR3 DNA: TGTGCCAGCTCGGGTAGGGGTAACACTGAAGCTTTCTTT.

The chain couples TRBV27 to TRBJ1-5; 7 nucleotides agree with TRBD1. J lost 0 bases, V lost 2 bases, and 4 bases had no gene match. The CDR3 sequence is 16 residues long. CDR1 and CDR2 (germline): MNHEY, SMNVEV (reference sequence). CDR3: CASSLQGGRSNQPQHF. DNA of the CDR3: TGTGCCAGCAGTTTACAAGGGGGCCGTAGCAATCAGCCCCAGCATTTT.

The V call is TRBV18, the J call TRBJ1-2, with D possibly matching TRBD1 (5 bases). From germline, CDR1 is KGHSH and CDR2 LQKENI. The CDR3 totals 15 residues. V gave up 1 base and J gave up 2 bases, with 11 bases separating them. CDR3 in amino acids: CASSPQNRQNYGYTF. CDR3 bases: TGTGCCAGCTCACCACAAAATCGACAGAACTATGGCTACACCTTC.

About this clone: In the same sample, other DNA sequences code for this CDR3. The chain is built from TRBV18 and TRBJ1-5, with D possibly matching TRBD1 (5 bases). The CDR3 has 15 amino acids. Germline V gene sequence: CDR1 KGHSH, CDR2 LQKENI. V was cut by 3 bases and J by 2 bases, with 11 bases left in between. The DNA of the CDR3 is TGTGCCAGCTCACCCAGGGAAGGGGGCAATCAGCCCCAGCATTTT. Translation gives CASSPREGGNQPQHF. The variable domain in full, with the rest retrieved from reference TRBV18 and TRBJ1-5, is NAGVMQNPRHLVRRRGQEARLRCSPMKGHSHVYWYRQLPEEGLKFMVYLQKENIIDESGMPKERFSAEFPKEGPSILRIQQVVRGDSAAYFCASSPREGGNQPQHFGDGTRLSIL.

The chain uses TRBV6-2 or TRBV6-3 and TRBJ2-7; 10 bases fit TRBD2. V was pared by 5 bases and J by 0 bases, with 7 bases of the junction left unmatched. Germline CDR1 MNHEY, CDR2 SVGEGT. The CDR3 extends over 16 amino acids. The CDR3 DNA follows: TGTGCCAGCAGTCCCCCGATAGCGGGAGGCTCCTACGAGCAGTACTTC. It yields the protein CASSPPIAGGSYEQYF.

This chain uses TRBV5-1 with TRBJ2-2; 8 bases fit TRBD1. The CDR3 is 14 residues long. Germline trimming cut 4 bases from V and 5 bases from J; bases unmatched to any gene: 4. From germline, CDR1 is SGHRS and CDR2 YFSETQ. The CDR3 region is CASSTRTGTGELFF. In nucleotides, the CDR3 is TGCGCCAGCAGCACCCGGACAGGGACCGGGGAGCTGTTTTTT.

The chain couples TRBV23-1 to TRBJ1-1; the D is unclear. TRBV23-1 is noted as an ORF with a role that remains uncertain. The CDR3 is 14 residues long. Trimming removed 3 bases from V and 7 bases from J, with 15 bases in between. CDR3 sequence: CASSQSVTTVEAFF. The CDR3 nucleotides read TGCGCCAGCAGTCAGTCAGTAACAACAGTTGAAGCTTTCTTT.